A single sample is the source of the 21 T cell receptor beta chains below, sequenced in a study of breast tumors, draining lymph nodes, adjacent tissues. TCRdb recomputed calls from the multiplex PCR reads with MiXCR, one row per CDR3 protein. Here the sample spans roughly 130,000 distinct CDR3 sequences, around 20% being singletons. The lymph nodes were axillary draining lymph nodes from breast cancer patients. Source material: axillary lymph node tissue. All receptors come from a female donor with breast cancer. Some clones in this sample may be carry-over from other donors' samples.

With respect to this clonotype: Mismatch with germline at one junction end may stem from a read error. The chain combines TRBV5-8 with TRBJ1-2; TRBD1 matches at 7 bases. CDR1 and CDR2 from the germline V gene are SGHTS and YDEGEE. This CDR3 region has 13 residues. CDR3 protein: CASSYGTDYGYAF. The CDR3 DNA sequence: TGTGCCAGCAGCTACGGGACAGACTATGGCTACGCCTTC.

This clonotype was seen ten or more times. The chain combines TRBV9 with TRBJ1-4, with a tentative D call TRBD1 (5 bases). This CDR3 has 15 amino acids. Between the trimmed V and J ends, which lost 0 bases and 8 bases, there was a span of 14 bases. The germline CDR1 and CDR2 sequences are SGDLS and YYNGEE. CDR3 nucleotides: TGTGCCAGCAGCGTAGACGGCAGGACAAAGGAAAAACTGTTTTTT. It is translated as CASSVDGRTKEKLFF.

This clonotype was picked up many times. This chain links TRBV2 with TRBJ1-2; a possible D gene is TRBD1 (5 bases). Trimming left V 3 bases short and J 4 bases short, with 12 bases between. The CDR3 contains 14 residues. CDR1 is SNHLY and CDR2 is FYNNEI in the germline V gene. The CDR3 region is CASSDSGNFYGYTF. CDR3 DNA sequence: TGTGCCAGCAGTGATTCAGGGAACTTCTATGGCTACACCTTC. Full variable domain (remainder filled in from reference TRBV2 and TRBJ1-2): EPEVTQTPSHQVTQMGQEVILRCVPISNHLYFYWYRQILGQKVEFLVSFYNNEISEKSEIFDDQFSVERPDGSNFTLKIRSTKLEDSAMYFCASSDSGNFYGYTFGSGTRLTVV.

This clonotype has more than one count but fewer than ten. The V gene is TRBV18, the J gene TRBJ2-4; 7 nucleotides align to TRBD1. The J segment lost 6 bases and the V segment lost 2 bases, leaving 4 bases of the junction unmatched. The CDR3 length is 14 residues. Looked up from germline, CDR1 is KGHSH and CDR2 is LQKENI. DNA of the CDR3: TGTGCCAGCTCACCAGGACAGGAACTAAACATTCAGTACTTC. It is translated as CASSPGQELNIQYF.

This clonotype showed up many times. V gene TRBV6-5 combines with J gene TRBJ2-2; maybe TRBD1 (5 bases). The V end was cut by 4 bases, the J end by 3 bases, with 6 bases between. Germline lookup yields CDR1 MNHEY and CDR2 SVGAGI. CDR3 length equals 13 residues. The CDR3 sequence: CASSLQDTGELFF. The CDR3 nucleotides read TGTGCCAGCAGTTTACAGGACACCGGGGAGCTGTTTTTT.

In the case of this clonotype: A much larger clonotype is one base distant, so this may be a read error. The chain uses TRBV5-4 and TRBJ2-3, with 8 positions matching TRBD1. This CDR3 region has 15 residues. The germline gives CDR1 SGHNT, CDR2 YYREEE (reference sequence). The CDR3 loop reads CASSLNPTGTGTQYF. DNA for the CDR3: TGTGCCAGCAGCTTGAATCCTACGGGGACAGGTACGCAGTATTTT.

V is TRBV2 and J is TRBJ1-1; D gene unclear. The V gene's germline CDR1 is SNHLY and CDR2 FYNNEI. V lost 6 bases to trimming and J lost 4 bases, with 15 bases between them. This CDR3 spans 14 amino acids. The CDR3 sequence: CASRASFTSTEAFF. The CDR3 DNA reads as TGTGCCAGCAGGGCATCCTTTACAAGCACTGAAGCTTTCTTT.

This clonotype was recorded many times. This chain links TRBV20-1 with TRBJ2-7; D may be TRBD2 (5 bases). This CDR3 region has 11 residues. V was cut by 6 bases and J by 3 bases, with 9 bases left in between. CDR1 is DFQATT, CDR2 SNEGSKA, per germline (reference sequence). The CDR3 region is CSANRDYEQYF. CDR3 nucleotide sequence: TGCAGTGCGAACCGGGACTACGAGCAGTACTTC.

This clonotype was recorded at least ten times. The gene calls are TRBV6-5 and TRBJ1-6; possibly TRBD1 for D (6 bases). Germline loops: CDR1 MNHEY, CDR2 SVGAGI. Trimming left V 6 bases short and J 7 bases short, with 13 bases between. The CDR3 is made up of 14 amino acids. Written as DNA, the CDR3 is TGTGCCAGCAGCCCACAGGGTGAGAATTCACCCCTCCACTTT. Its protein product is CASSPQGENSPLHF.

This clonotype was seen at least ten times. V and J are TRBV29-1 and TRBJ1-4, with 7 bases identical to TRBD1. CDR1 SQVTM and CDR2 ANQGSEA come from the germline V gene. The CDR3 has 13 residues. The V segment lost 4 bases and the J segment 5 bases; nucleotides outside the gene matches: 4. CDR3: CSVGQGVNEKLFF. The CDR3 DNA is TGCAGCGTTGGACAGGGTGTCAATGAAAAACTGTTTTTT.

The sample holds many counts of this clonotype. The chain employs TRBV7-3 and TRBJ2-3; D unclear. Germline values: CDR1 SGHTA, CDR2 FQGTGA. The CDR3 runs 13 residues. V lost 1 base and J lost 2, with 4 bases in between. CDR3: CASSLMITDTQYF. CDR3 nucleotide sequence: TGTGCCAGCAGCTTAATGATCACAGATACGCAGTATTTT.

This clonotype appeared a few times. J is TRBJ2-3 and V is TRBV9; 7 bases map to TRBD2. The length of the CDR3 is 14 residues. V lost 3 bases and J lost 6; bases outside the gene matches: 7. The germline V gene encodes CDR1 SGDLS and CDR2 YYNGEE. The CDR3 nucleotides read TGTGCCAGCAGCGGGAGCGGGACCCAGGATACGCAGTATTTT. The encoded protein is CASSGSGTQDTQYF.

This clonotype has at least ten counts. This chain uses TRBV20-1 with TRBJ2-1; 8 bases agree with TRBD2. Germline V gene lookup returns CDR1 DFQATT and CDR2 SNEGSKA (reference sequence). Trimming cost V 1 base and J 7 bases; bases outside gene matches: 9. The CDR3 has 15 residues. The CDR3 loop is CSARVPSGSSNEQFF. The CDR3 coding sequence is TGCAGTGCTAGAGTCCCTAGCGGGTCTTCAAATGAGCAGTTCTTC.

This clonotype was seen many times. V usage is TRBV2 and J usage is TRBJ1-4; possible D gene TRBD1, 6 bases. The germline gives CDR1 SNHLY, CDR2 FYNNEI. Between the trimmed V and J ends, which lost 4 bases and 7 bases, there was a span of 13 bases. The CDR3 is made up of 14 amino acids. CDR3: CASSAIRGAEKLFF. For the CDR3, the DNA is TGTGCCAGCAGTGCAATCAGGGGCGCTGAAAAACTGTTTTTT.

Notes on this clonotype: Possible read error: a much larger clone is one base away. The chain couples TRBV6-1 to TRBJ2-2; D may be TRBD1 (7 bases). CDR3 length: 15 residues. Germline V gene data show CDR1 as MNHNS and CDR2 as SASEGT. The CDR3 loop reads CASSVRDSNTGGLFF. The CDR3 region has the DNA TGTGCCAGCAGTGTCCGGGACAGCAACACCGGGGGGCTGTTTTTT.

This clonotype was counted many times. CDR3 in amino acids: CATSRDLDRGGYTF. CDR3 nucleotides: TGTGCCACCAGCAGAGATTTGGACAGGGGAGGCTACACCTTC. This chain links TRBV15 with TRBJ1-2; 9 bases are shared with TRBD1. This CDR3 comprises 14 residues. Germline V gene sequence: CDR1 LNHNV, CDR2 YYDKDF (reference sequence). J gave up 8 bases and V 0 bases, and 4 bases lay outside the gene matches.

This clonotype was seen repeatedly, ten times or more. In DNA, the CDR3 is TGCGCCAGCAGCCCCCCTGGGACGGGGTGGAATGAGCAGTTCTTC. Translation: CASSPPGTGWNEQFF. The chain carries TRBV5-1 and TRBJ2-1; D tentatively reads TRBD1 or TRBD2 (5 bases each). The CDR3 contains 15 residues. V lost 4 bases to trimming and J lost 7 bases, with 18 bases between them. CDR1 is SGHRS and CDR2 is YFSETQ in the germline V gene.

In this sample, this clonotype turned up many times. The V call is TRBV12-3 or TRBV12-4, the J call TRBJ2-3; 7 bases line up with TRBD1. V was clipped by 6 bases and J by 2 bases; unmatched bases: 5. The CDR3 contains 14 residues. The DNA for the CDR3 is TGTGCCAGCAGCCCCGGACAGGACACAGATACGCAGTATTTT. Protein product: CASSPGQDTDTQYF.

The table lists this clonotype with many counts. The chain joins TRBV7-2 to TRBJ2-7; D not resolved. The CDR3 length is 12 residues. V was pared by 2 bases and J by 5 bases, with 7 bases between. The germline CDR1 and CDR2 sequences are SGHTA and FQGNSA. The CDR3: CASSLNTHEQYF. The CDR3 DNA reads as TGTGCCAGCAGCTTAAATACCCACGAGCAGTACTTC.

On this clonotype: A read error may be the cause here, since a much bigger clone is one base away. The chain is built from TRBV5-1 and TRBJ2-7; D may correspond to TRBD1 or TRBD2 (5 bases each). V shed 4 bases and J shed 4 bases, with 21 bases lying between them. CDR1 and CDR2 (germline): SGHRS, YFSETQ. The CDR3 has 16 residues. The CDR3 spells CASSQGPGWDLYEQYF. CDR3 bases: TGCGCCAGCAGCCAGGGACCGGGATGGGATCTGTACGAGCAGTACTTC.

This clonotype was recorded at least ten times. V is TRBV6-1 and J is TRBJ2-3, with 9 positions matching TRBD2. V dropped 5 bases and J dropped 4; count of bases not matched to a gene: 7. The CDR3 is 15 residues long. Per germline, CDR1 MNHNS and CDR2 SASEGT. The CDR3 sequence is CASSLAGARADTQYF. CDR3 in DNA: TGTGCCAGCAGTTTAGCGGGAGCCCGAGCAGATACGCAGTATTTT.